The 24 T cell receptor beta chains in this list originate from one sample, sequenced in a study of identical twins. TCRdb processed the 5' RACE reads anew with MiXCR; each CDR3 protein has one entry. The sample yields about 330,000 distinct CDR3 sequences, approximately 13% seen once. This sample also appeared in a second study, on yellow fever vaccine responses in identical twins.

The specimen sequenced was CD8+ T cells sorted from blood. The receptor set was obtained from a woman between 18 and 29 years old in good health.

This clonotype came up many times. The rearrangement uses TRBV4-1 and TRBJ2-5, with D hard to call. V lost 3 bases to trimming and J lost 2 bases, with 1 base between them. This CDR3 comprises 11 residues. From germline, CDR1 is MGHRA and CDR2 YSYEKL. Written as DNA, the CDR3 is TGCGCCAGCAGCCAGCAAGAGACCCAGTACTTC. Translating it yields CASSQQETQYF.

The V and J genes are TRBV6-5 and TRBJ1-1, with 8 nucleotides matching TRBD1. Trimming cost V 1 base and J 4 bases; bases outside gene matches: 2. This CDR3 spans 14 amino acids. Per germline, CDR1 MNHEY and CDR2 SVGAGI. CDR3 nucleotide sequence: TGTGCCAGCAGTTACTTTACAGGGGGCACTGAAGCTTTCTTT. This translates into CASSYFTGGTEAFF.

The chain couples TRBV7-9 to TRBJ2-5, with a weak D call TRBD1 (7 bases). The V end lost 0 bases, the J end lost 0 bases, and 11 bases lay between the germline ends. The CDR3 has 16 residues. From germline, CDR1 is SEHNR and CDR2 FQNEAQ (reference sequence). CDR3 amino acids: CASSLAAGGYQETQYF. CDR3 nucleotides: TGTGCCAGCAGCTTAGCAGCAGGGGGGTACCAAGAGACCCAGTACTTC.

This clonotype has ten or more counts. This chain joins TRBV29-1 and TRBJ2-7; D is unclear. CDR3 size: 11 residues. Per the germline V gene, CDR1 is SQVTM and CDR2 is ANQGSEA. V was pared by 4 bases and J by 3 bases, with 7 bases between. CDR3 in amino acids: CSVGTDYEQYF. The DNA for the CDR3 is TGCAGCGTTGGGACGGACTACGAGCAGTACTTC.

Only a few counts were recorded for this clonotype. This sequence joins TRBV13 and TRBJ2-5; the D gene is possibly TRBD1 (5 bases). Germline values: CDR1 PRHDT, CDR2 FYEKMQ (reference sequence). Trimming took 4 bases from V and 5 from J, leaving 17 bases between them. The CDR3 contains 15 residues. In nucleotides, the CDR3 is TGTGCCAGCAGCTGGGGCCACTCGGCTACGGAGACCCAGTACTTC. As protein: CASSWGHSATETQYF.

The rearrangement links TRBV7-2 to TRBJ1-1; D possibly corresponds to TRBD1 (5 bases). Trimming shortened V by 2 bases and J by 4 bases, and 11 bases separated the two germline ends. Germline CDR1 and CDR2: SGHTA and FQGNSA. The CDR3 spans 14 residues. The CDR3 loop reads CASSLTLGGTEAFF. For the CDR3, the DNA is TGTGCCAGCAGCTTAACCCTCGGGGGCACTGAAGCTTTCTTT.

The chain couples TRBV27 to TRBJ2-1, with 8 bases identical to TRBD1. The CDR3 totals 15 residues. V shed 4 bases and J 2 bases; nucleotides not matched to a gene: 4. Germline assignment: CDR1 MNHEY and CDR2 SMNVEV (reference sequence). Here the CDR3 reads CASSYRQGTYNEQFF. The DNA of the CDR3 is TGTGCCAGCAGTTATCGACAGGGGACCTACAATGAGCAGTTCTTC.

The rearrangement joins TRBV5-8 to TRBJ2-3; TRBD1 might be the D (6 bases). The CDR3 covers 16 residues. Germline V gene lookup returns CDR1 SGHTS and CDR2 YDEGEE. V lost 0 bases and J 0 bases, leaving 11 bases between the germline ends. The CDR3 spells CASSLGQGHSTDTQYF. The CDR3 DNA reads TGTGCCAGCAGCTTGGGCCAGGGACATAGCACAGATACGCAGTATTTT.

This sequence joins TRBV11-2 and TRBJ1-1; D not certain. CDR1 and CDR2 from the germline V gene are SGHAT and FQNNGV. This CDR3 has 14 amino acids. V dropped 2 bases and J dropped 3 bases, with 10 bases sitting between them. The CDR3 sequence is CASSLQPTYTEAFF. The CDR3 region has the DNA TGTGCCAGCAGCTTACAGCCGACGTACACTGAAGCTTTCTTT.

This clonotype was counted a few times. As DNA, the CDR3 is TGTGCCAGCAGCAACGGACTAGCGGGCGTACCGAACACCGGGGAGCTGTTTTTT. This gives the protein CASSNGLAGVPNTGELFF. This rearrangement joins TRBV3-1 to TRBJ2-2; TRBD2 agrees at 11 bases. The CDR3 spans 18 residues. Germline loops: CDR1 LGHDT, CDR2 YNNKEL (reference sequence). The V and J ends lost 5 bases and 0 bases, in that order; junction bases with no gene match: 8.

This clonotype was counted a few times. The chain uses TRBV25-1 and TRBJ1-1, with a tentative D call TRBD1 (6 bases). The CDR3 is 18 residues long. V shed 4 bases and J shed 6 bases, with 27 bases lying between them. The germline gives CDR1 MGHDK, CDR2 SYGVNS. The CDR3: CASSGRWGADDWTSEAFF. CDR3 DNA: TGTGCCAGCAGTGGGCGCTGGGGGGCCGATGACTGGACGTCTGAAGCTTTCTTT. Full variable domain (remainder filled in from reference TRBV25-1 and TRBJ1-1): EADIYQTPRYLVIGTGKKITLECSQTMGHDKMYWYQQDPGMELHLIHYSYGVNSTEKGDLSSESTVSRIRTEHFPLTLESARPSHTSQYLCASSGRWGADDWTSEAFFGQGTRLTVV.

The V call is TRBV6-4, the J call TRBJ2-2; possible D gene TRBD2, 6 bases. This CDR3 comprises 15 residues. In germline, CDR1 is MRHNA, CDR2 SNTAGT. With 0 bases removed from V and 5 bases from J, the gap between germline ends came to 10 bases. This CDR3 is CASSDSTGGTGELFF. In nucleotides, the CDR3 is TGTGCCAGCAGTGACTCTACAGGAGGGACCGGGGAGCTGTTTTTT.

The chain employs TRBV6-5 and TRBJ1-1, with a tentative D call TRBD1 (5 bases). Germline CDR1 and CDR2: MNHEY and SVGAGI. The V gene lost 2 bases and the J gene lost 7 bases, with 11 bases spanning the gap. The CDR3 loop spans 13 amino acids. CDR3 nucleotides: TGTGCCAGCAGTTACGCGAACAGGAATGAAGCTTTCTTT. Its translation: CASSYANRNEAFF.

This clonotype was counted only a few times. The chain has TRBV6-5 and TRBJ1-1, with D tentatively TRBD1 (5 bases). Trimming left V 6 bases short and J 7 bases short, with 12 bases between. The CDR3 covers 12 residues. CDR1 and CDR2 from the germline V gene are MNHEY and SVGAGI. This CDR3 reads CASSPEGIEAFF. The CDR3 DNA sequence: TGTGCCAGCAGCCCTGAGGGGATTGAAGCTTTCTTT.

The sample holds many counts of this clonotype. This chain uses TRBV4-1 with TRBJ1-2, with a possible D match to TRBD1 (6 bases). Germline CDR1 reads MGHRA; CDR2 reads YSYEKL. Between the trimmed V and J ends, which lost 0 bases and 2 bases, there was a span of 7 bases. There are 14 residues in the CDR3. The CDR3 loop is CASSQETGNYGYTF. DNA of the CDR3: TGCGCCAGCAGCCAAGAAACAGGGAACTATGGCTACACCTTC.

The table lists this clonotype with a few counts. The V and J genes are TRBV7-9 and TRBJ2-1; D not resolved. Germline CDR1 and CDR2: SEHNR and FQNEAQ (reference sequence). The CDR3 is 13 residues long. Deletions cut 0 bases from V and 8 bases from J, with 8 bases between. In nucleotides, the CDR3 is TGTGCCAGCAGCTTAGCGGAGCGCGATGAGCAGTTCTTC. Its protein is CASSLAERDEQFF.

The J gene is TRBJ1-1, the V gene TRBV9, with D possibly matching TRBD1 (5 bases). The CDR3 extends over 13 amino acids. V lost 4 bases and J 7 bases, leaving 14 bases between the germline ends. The germline V gene has CDR1 SGDLS and CDR2 YYNGEE. This chain's CDR3 is CASSTSTAIEAFF. CDR3 sequence (DNA): TGTGCCAGCAGCACATCGACAGCGATTGAAGCTTTCTTT.

The J gene is TRBJ1-1, the V gene TRBV4-1, with 7 bases matching TRBD1. The V gene end was trimmed by 5 bases and the J gene end by 8 bases; junction bases not matched to a gene: 5. CDR1 and CDR2 from the germline V gene are MGHRA and YSYEKL. The CDR3 covers 12 residues. The CDR3 DNA follows: TGCGCCAGCAGCTATACAGGGGCCGAAGCTTTCTTT. Amino acids: CASSYTGAEAFF.

This clonotype was picked up many times. The chain has TRBV4-1 and TRBJ2-1, with TRBD2 identical over 7 bases. Germline assignment: CDR1 MGHRA and CDR2 YSYEKL. This CDR3 is built from 14 residues. V gave up 4 bases and J gave up 5 bases; unmatched junction bases: 5. CDR3 DNA sequence: TGCGCCAGCAGCCCCCGGGACTACGACAATGAGCAGTTCTTC. Its translation: CASSPRDYDNEQFF.

A few counts support this clonotype. V and J are TRBV4-1 and TRBJ2-1; D remains ambiguous. CDR3 length: 15 amino acids. Germline CDR1 and CDR2: MGHRA and YSYEKL. V dropped 1 base and J dropped 4 bases, with 11 bases sitting between them. In nucleotides, the CDR3 is TGCGCCAGCAGCCAAGGAGGCTGGGGTTACAATGAGCAGTTCTTC. It translates to CASSQGGWGYNEQFF.

The chain combines TRBV25-1 with TRBJ2-5, with 10 nucleotides matching TRBD1. The CDR3 spans 14 residues. CDR1 and CDR2 (germline): MGHDK, SYGVNS. Germline trimming cut 4 bases from V and 5 bases from J; bases unmatched to any gene: 4. The CDR3 DNA is TGTGCCAGCAGTGTGACAGGGGGCCGGGAGACCCAGTACTTC. It specifies CASSVTGGRETQYF. The full variable domain, in which reference TRBV25-1 and TRBJ2-5 provide the parts outside the CDR3, is EADIYQTPRYLVIGTGKKITLECSQTMGHDKMYWYQQDPGMELHLIHYSYGVNSTEKGDLSSESTVSRIRTEHFPLTLESARPSHTSQYLCASSVTGGRETQYFGPGTRLLVL.

This chain uses TRBV9 with TRBJ2-3, with 11 bases lining up with TRBD2. Trimming cost V 0 bases and J 6 bases; bases outside gene matches: 6. This CDR3 has 16 amino acids. CDR1 and CDR2 from the germline V gene are SGDLS and YYNGEE. The CDR3 loop reads CASSVELAGDFDTQYF. The CDR3 DNA sequence: TGTGCCAGCAGCGTAGAACTAGCGGGAGATTTTGATACGCAGTATTTT.

This clonotype was seen at least ten times. The chain uses TRBV7-6 and TRBJ1-1; 8 nucleotides match TRBD1. The CDR3 sequence is 16 residues long. CDR1 and CDR2 from the germline V gene are SGHVS and FNYEAQ. V trimming: 5 bases; J trimming: 4 bases; junction bases outside the gene matches: 12. CDR3 protein: CASSAQGATLSTEAFF. CDR3 nucleotide sequence: TGTGCCAGCAGCGCCCAGGGGGCGACCCTGAGCACTGAAGCTTTCTTT.

This chain links TRBV7-9 with TRBJ2-2; 7 bases map to TRBD2. Unmatched junction bases numbered 4, after V lost 2 bases and J lost 4 bases. Germline-derived CDR1 and CDR2 are SEHNR and FQNEAQ (reference sequence). The CDR3 covers 15 residues. In DNA form, the CDR3 reads TGTGCCAGCAGCTTATCTAGCGGAGGCACCGGGGAGCTGTTTTTT. Protein product: CASSLSSGGTGELFF. Drawing the rest from reference TRBV7-9 and TRBJ2-2, the complete variable domain is DTGVSQNPRHKITKRGQNVTFRCDPISEHNRLYWYRQTLGQGPEFLTYFQNEAQLEKSRLLSDRFSAERPKGSFSTLEIQRTEQGDSAMYLCASSLSSGGTGELFFGEGSRLTVL.